The T cell receptor (beta chain) under discussion was sequenced for a study of blood T cell repertoires in COVID-19. Study details: Acute and convalescent COVID-19 specimens originated in the United States, Italy and Spain.

Which cohort a participant joined came from the clinical history participants gave. Per the original methods: Reference gene primers were amplified, and this amplification served to estimate nucleated cell counts. Repertoires were generated with immunoSEQ multiplex PCR, while TCRdb's copy carries only in-frame clones and drops some. That table is the source of V, J and clone size, and D and trimming were worked out from the DNA. The sample records some 160,000 clones, roughly 80% being singletons. The V end was cut by 1 base, the J end by 1 base, with 19 bases between. The CDR3 runs to 18 residues. Germline V lookup: CDR1 MGHRA, CDR2 YSYEKL.

Sample: PBMCs or T cells enriched from blood (not recorded which). The receptor comes from a woman in her 40s who had recovered from COVID-19. The rearrangement links TRBV4-1 to TRBJ1-1; no clear D. The CDR3 spells CASSQVPGTSMGNTEAFF. The CDR3 DNA follows: TGCGCCAGCAGCCAAGTTCCGGGTACGAGCATGGGGAACACTGAAGCTTTCTTT.